The 30 T cell receptor beta chains below come from one sample, sequenced in a study of beta chain features in type 1 diabetes. Study-wide results and limits: All four CD4+ subsets of Type 1 diabetes patients contained TCRB CDR3s that were moderately but significantly shorter.

No antigen has been assigned to these receptors. Expressed TCRB transcripts got sequenced, as all isolated RNA was reverse transcribed. Clones were sequenced by immunoSEQ multiplex PCR, and TCRdb holds only the in-frame ones, with some missing. The repertoire holds about 700,000 clones, around an eighth seen once, with less than 0.025% in the top ten. Sequenced sample: naive CD4+ T cells from blood. These receptors all stem from a man younger than 35 with type 1 diabetes.

V gene TRBV30 combines with J gene TRBJ2-3; no clear D gene. The V gene's germline CDR1 is GTSNPN and CDR2 SVGIG (reference sequence). V dropped 5 bases and J dropped 0 bases, with 6 bases sitting between them. The CDR3 runs to 12 residues. CDR3: CAWALSTDTQYF. The CDR3 DNA sequence: TGTGCCTGGGCCCTGAGCACAGATACGCAGTATTTT.

Notes on this clone: At one end, the junction sequence differs from germline, possibly due to a read error. The chain couples TRBV30 to TRBJ1-2, with D uncertain. The CDR3 totals 14 residues. CDR1 is GTSNPN, CDR2 SVGIG, per germline (reference sequence). CDR3 DNA: TGTGCCTGGAAGGTCGACCGAGGGTCTGGGAGGTCTCTGTTC. Translation gives CAWKVDRGSGRSLF. The variable domain in full, with the rest retrieved from reference TRBV30 and TRBJ1-2, is SQTIHQWPATLVQPVGSPLSLECTVEGTSNPNLYWYRQAAGRGLQLLFYSVGIGQISSEVPQNLSASRPQDRQFILSSKKLLLSDSGFYLCAWKVDRGSGRSLFGSGTRLTVV.

This chain connects TRBV28 to TRBJ1-5; D might be TRBD1 (5 bases). V shed 7 bases and J shed 2 bases, with 15 bases lying between them. The germline V gene has CDR1 MDHEN and CDR2 SYDVKM. The CDR3 runs 15 residues. The CDR3 DNA sequence: TGTGCCAGCATTCGGTCTGGGGGAGGCAATCAGCCCCAGCATTTT. Amino acid sequence: CASIRSGGGNQPQHF. Variable domain in full (rest from reference TRBV28 and TRBJ1-5): DVKVTQSSRYLVKRTGEKVFLECVQDMDHENMFWYRQDPGLGLRLIYFSYDVKMKEKGDIPEGYSVSREKKERFSLILESASTNQTSMYLCASIRSGGGNQPQHFGDGTRLSIL.

The chain carries TRBV28 and TRBJ2-1; TRBD1 or TRBD2 may be the D gene (5 bases each). This CDR3 contains 14 residues. V was cut by 6 bases and J by 1 base, with 10 bases left in between. CDR1 MDHEN and CDR2 SYDVKM come from the germline V gene. Written as DNA, the CDR3 is TGTGCCAGCAGGGGGACGGCTTCCTACAATGAGCAGTTCTTC. Translating it yields CASRGTASYNEQFF.

The rearrangement uses TRBV7-9 and TRBJ1-6; D is unresolved. The V end was cut by 1 base, the J end by 2 bases, with 15 bases between. Germline values: CDR1 SEHNR, CDR2 FQNEAQ (reference sequence). The CDR3 contains 18 residues. CDR3 sequence (DNA): TGTGCCAGCAGCTTAGTCACTTCGGTAATCGCCTATAATTCACCCCTCCACTTT. Its translation is CASSLVTSVIAYNSPLHF.

This clone came up a few times. V is TRBV6-5 and J is TRBJ1-2, with D unresolved. The CDR3 is 14 amino acids. Germline-derived CDR1 and CDR2 are MNHEY and SVGAGI. V dropped 3 bases and J dropped 4 bases, with 12 bases sitting between them. The CDR3 region has the DNA TGTGCCAGCAGTTATCACGGGAGAGGCTATGGCTACACCTTC. Its protein is CASSYHGRGYGYTF.

On this clone: Other DNA sequences in this specimen translate into the identical CDR3. This sequence joins TRBV5-1 and TRBJ2-5, with 7 bases identical to TRBD1. CDR1 and CDR2 from the germline V gene are SGHRS and YFSETQ. The CDR3 extends over 14 amino acids. V gave up 4 bases and J gave up 5 bases; unmatched junction bases: 8. The CDR3 region has the DNA TGCGCCAGCAGCCCGGGGACAGTCGGGGAGACCCAGTACTTC. This encodes CASSPGTVGETQYF.

Comments on this clone: The same CDR3 also results from other DNA sequences found in this sample. The chain employs TRBV5-1 and TRBJ2-2; D is perhaps TRBD2 (5 bases). Germline CDR1 SGHRS, CDR2 YFSETQ. V was clipped by 0 bases and J by 0 bases, with 9 bases between them. This CDR3 comprises 16 residues. CDR3 amino acids: CASSLVVGANTGELFF. The CDR3 region has the DNA TGCGCCAGCAGCTTGGTTGTGGGAGCGAACACCGGGGAGCTGTTTTTT.

The chain combines TRBV7-9 with TRBJ1-2; 11 bases match TRBD1. The CDR3 runs 15 residues. Germline assignment: CDR1 SEHNR and CDR2 FQNEAQ (reference sequence). The J segment lost 4 bases and the V segment lost 5 bases, leaving 6 bases of the junction unmatched. In DNA, the CDR3 is TGTGCCAGCAGCCCGGACAGGGGGCGATTCTATGGCTACACCTTC. This translates into CASSPDRGRFYGYTF.

This clone was seen a handful of times. This chain joins TRBV5-4 and TRBJ2-1; D unclear. Per germline, CDR1 SGHNT and CDR2 YYREEE (reference sequence). Trimming stripped 0 bases from V and 0 bases from J, with 10 bases between. The length of the CDR3 is 16 residues. The DNA of the CDR3 is TGTGCCAGCAGCTTGGATCCCTCAGGCTCCTACAATGAGCAGTTCTTC. Amino acids: CASSLDPSGSYNEQFF. The whole variable domain, remainder taken from reference TRBV5-4 and TRBJ2-1, is ETGVTQSPTHLIKTRGQQVTLRCSSQSGHNTVSWYQQALGQGPQFIFQYYREEENGRGNFPPRFSGLQFPNYSSELNVNALELDDSALYLCASSLDPSGSYNEQFFGPGTRLTVL.

The rearrangement uses TRBV4-1 and TRBJ2-3, with 8 bases lining up with TRBD2. V dropped 5 bases and J dropped 6; count of bases not matched to a gene: 13. Per the germline V gene, CDR1 is MGHRA and CDR2 is YSYEKL. The length of the CDR3 is 16 residues. The CDR3 DNA follows: TGCGCCAGCAGCGGGCCGGGGGGGCCATCGTCGGATACGCAGTATTTT. This gives the protein CASSGPGGPSSDTQYF.

This clone was detected only a few times. The V and J genes are TRBV5-4 and TRBJ2-7, with a weak D call TRBD1 (6 bases). The germline V gene encodes CDR1 SGHNT and CDR2 YYREEE (reference sequence). The CDR3 is made up of 18 amino acids. Trimming pared 0 bases from V and 4 bases from J, leaving 23 bases between. The CDR3 protein is CASSLDTYRVQEGYEQYF. In nucleotides, the CDR3 is TGTGCCAGCAGCTTGGACACCTACAGGGTACAAGAGGGGTACGAGCAGTACTTC.

As to this clone: Other DNA sequences of this sample code for an identical CDR3. The chain uses TRBV27 and TRBJ2-3; the D is unclear. The CDR3 totals 14 residues. Germline lookup yields CDR1 MNHEY and CDR2 SMNVEV (reference sequence). Trimming took 2 bases from V and 0 from J, leaving 6 bases between them. DNA for the CDR3: TGTGCCAGCAGTTTAGCCGGGAGCACAGATACGCAGTATTTT. Translated: CASSLAGSTDTQYF.

The chain uses TRBV10-1 and TRBJ1-2, with 9 bases identical to TRBD1. This CDR3 comprises 13 residues. With 3 bases clipped from V and 10 bases from J, the junction kept 6 bases outside the gene matches. Germline V lookup: CDR1 WNHNN, CDR2 SYGVQD (reference sequence). For the CDR3, the DNA is TGCGCCAGCAGTGACAGGACAGGGGAGGCCTACACCTTC. Translating gives CASSDRTGEAYTF.

In regard to this clone: The same CDR3 arises from other DNA sequences in this sample as well. This chain uses TRBV30 with TRBJ2-7; 7 bases match TRBD2. There are 11 residues in the CDR3. Germline V CDR1 and CDR2: GTSNPN, SVGIG (reference sequence). V lost 5 bases and J lost 5; bases outside the gene matches: 3. For the CDR3, the DNA is TGTGCCTGGGGGAGGGGCCACGAGCAGTACTTC. Amino acids: CAWGRGHEQYF.

The gene calls are TRBV5-1 and TRBJ2-2; 9 nucleotides line up with TRBD2. This CDR3 is built from 15 residues. Germline values: CDR1 SGHRS, CDR2 YFSETQ. V was pared by 4 bases and J by 10 bases, with 11 bases of the junction left unmatched. The DNA for the CDR3 is TGCGCCAGCAGCCCAGGTTCTAGCGGGGTGGAGGAGCTGTTTTTT. Translated, it gives CASSPGSSGVEELFF.

The chain recombines TRBV18 with TRBJ2-2; D is ambiguous. The germline gives CDR1 KGHSH, CDR2 LQKENI. V lost 6 bases, J lost 7 bases, and 15 bases lay in between. The CDR3 consists of 14 residues. The CDR3 region is CASSSVQASGELFF. CDR3 DNA sequence: TGTGCCAGCTCTTCGGTCCAAGCCAGCGGGGAGCTGTTTTTT.

This clone was detected a few times. At the DNA level, this CDR3 is encoded by other sequences in the same sample as well. The CDR3 nucleotides read TGTGCCAGCACCCCGGGGGCCAACGTCCTGACTTTC. This sequence encodes CASTPGANVLTF. The rearrangement links TRBV2 to TRBJ2-6; the D is unclear. With 7 bases removed from V and 4 bases from J, the gap between germline ends came to 5 bases. Germline CDR1 reads SNHLY; CDR2 reads FYNNEI. This CDR3 has 12 amino acids. Complete variable domain (other parts from reference TRBV2 and TRBJ2-6): EPEVTQTPSHQVTQMGQEVILRCVPISNHLYFYWYRQILGQKVEFLVSFYNNEISEKSEIFDDQFSVERPDGSNFTLKIRSTKLEDSAMYFCASTPGANVLTFGAGSRLTVL.

For the CDR3, the DNA is TGTGCCAGCAGTTCCCAAGGCAGTCCTTATGGCTACACCTTC. This translates into CASSSQGSPYGYTF. The chain is built from TRBV2 and TRBJ1-2, with D unresolved. The V and J ends lost 5 bases and 5 bases respectively, with 15 bases between them. The CDR3 covers 14 residues. Per germline, CDR1 SNHLY and CDR2 FYNNEI.

V and J are TRBV5-1 and TRBJ1-2, with unresolved D. The V end was cut by 3 bases, the J end by 0 bases, with 3 bases between. The CDR3 consists of 12 residues. The germline V gene encodes CDR1 SGHRS and CDR2 YFSETQ. In DNA form, the CDR3 reads TGCGCCAGCAGCTCCCCTAACTATGGCTACACCTTC. This translates into CASSSPNYGYTF.

The CDR3 loop is CAWRIGPSYGYTF. The CDR3, as DNA: TGTGCCTGGAGGATCGGACCGAGCTATGGCTACACCTTC. The chain is built from TRBV30 and TRBJ1-2; D gene uncertain. The CDR3 extends over 13 amino acids. The V end was cut by 3 bases, the J end by 4 bases, with 12 bases between. In germline, CDR1 is GTSNPN, CDR2 SVGIG (reference sequence).

This rearrangement joins TRBV18 to TRBJ1-2, with D perhaps matching TRBD1 (5 bases). Trimming took 3 bases from V and 8 from J, leaving 13 bases between them. Germline CDR1 and CDR2: KGHSH and LQKENI. CDR3 length: 13 residues. The CDR3, as DNA: TGTGCCAGCTCACCGACAGCCCTAAGGGGCTACACCTTC. It yields the protein CASSPTALRGYTF.

The chain is built from TRBV18 and TRBJ2-7, with 9 bases lining up with TRBD2. With V trimmed by 0 bases and J by 5 bases, 5 bases remained unmatched. Germline V lookup: CDR1 KGHSH, CDR2 LQKENI. The CDR3 totals 15 residues. The CDR3 sequence: CASSPPRASGDEQYF. Here the CDR3 DNA reads TGTGCCAGCTCACCACCGAGGGCTAGCGGGGACGAGCAGTACTTC.

This clone showed up just a few times. This chain links TRBV5-1 with TRBJ2-7; D remains unclear. This CDR3 comprises 15 residues. CDR1 and CDR2 from the germline V gene are SGHRS and YFSETQ. Trimming removed 1 base from V and 3 bases from J, with 14 bases in between. The CDR3 bases are TGCGCCAGCAGCTTGAGGGCAGATTACGACTACGAGCAGTACTTC. It specifies CASSLRADYDYEQYF.

The V gene is TRBV7-6, the J gene TRBJ2-2; D not resolved. Trimming removed 5 bases at V and 1 base at J, with 8 bases between. Germline V gene sequence: CDR1 SGHVS, CDR2 FNYEAQ. There are 14 residues in the CDR3. The CDR3 loop reads CASSPVRNTGELFF. Here the CDR3 DNA reads TGTGCCAGCAGCCCTGTCCGGAACACCGGGGAGCTGTTTTTT.

This clone was recorded a few times. The rearrangement links TRBV7-8 to TRBJ2-7; D may be TRBD2 (5 bases). CDR3 length: 14 amino acids. Trimming stripped 4 bases from V and 2 bases from J, with 12 bases between. Per the germline V gene, CDR1 is SGHVS and CDR2 is FQNEAQ. CDR3 region: CASSSTGRAYEQYF. CDR3 nucleotides: TGTGCCAGCAGCTCCACGGGAAGGGCCTACGAGCAGTACTTC.

Only a few counts were recorded for this clone. This chain joins TRBV10-3 and TRBJ1-3; D gene uncertain. The CDR3 consists of 13 residues. Germline values: CDR1 ENHRY, CDR2 SYGVKD. V dropped 2 bases and J dropped 4 bases, with 6 bases sitting between them. The CDR3 sequence: CAISELGGNTIYF. The CDR3 DNA reads TGTGCCATCAGTGAGCTGGGAGGAAACACCATATATTTT.

The chain has TRBV4-1 and TRBJ2-2; TRBD1 aligns across 8 bases. V shed 1 base, J shed 3 bases, and the junction held 7 bases outside the gene matches. Germline V gene lookup returns CDR1 MGHRA and CDR2 YSYEKL. The CDR3 covers 17 residues. CDR3 coding DNA: TGCGCCAGCAGCCAAGGTGGGGCAGGGGGCTACACCGGGGAGCTGTTTTTT. Translating gives CASSQGGAGGYTGELFF.

This clone has more than one count but fewer than ten. The chain has TRBV30 and TRBJ1-3, with TRBD1 matching over 9 bases. V lost 6 bases, J lost 1 base, and 7 bases stayed unmatched. The CDR3 consists of 15 residues. Germline values: CDR1 GTSNPN, CDR2 SVGIG (reference sequence). The CDR3, as DNA: TGTGCCTGCAATACGGACAGGGGATCTGGAAACACCATATATTTT. This encodes CACNTDRGSGNTIYF. Combining the CDR3 with reference TRBV30 and TRBJ1-3 gives the whole variable domain SQTIHQWPATLVQPVGSPLSLECTVEGTSNPNLYWYRQAAGRGLQLLFYSVGIGQISSEVPQNLSASRPQDRQFILSSKKLLLSDSGFYLCACNTDRGSGNTIYFGEGSWLTVV.

This clone came up a few times. The gene calls are TRBV5-4 and TRBJ2-1; TRBD2 matches at 10 bases. After removal of 5 bases from V and 1 base from J, the junction contained 6 bases not matched to a gene. CDR3 length: 16 amino acids. Per the germline V gene, CDR1 is SGHNT and CDR2 is YYREEE (reference sequence). The CDR3 loop is CASSPRTSGSYNEQFF. CDR3 nucleotide sequence: TGTGCCAGCAGTCCTCGGACTAGCGGTTCCTACAATGAGCAGTTCTTC.